This T cell receptor beta chain was sequenced during a study of lymphopenia after photon versus proton radiotherapy. Note on this clone: Its antigen is unidentified.

This CDR3 has 15 amino acids. The germline CDR1 and CDR2 sequences are PRHDT and FYEKMQ (reference sequence). The V gene lost 5 bases and the J gene lost 5 bases, with 18 bases spanning the gap. Using immunoSEQ multiplex PCR, the repertoire was profiled, and TCRdb retains in-frame clones only, with some absent. Of tens of thousands of clones listed, around 84% are singletons. Study conclusions and caveats: Larger post-nadir TCR diversity loss correlated inversely with survival in deceased patients.

The clonotype originates from a woman in her sixties or seventies with pancreatic cancer. Some clones in this sample may be carry-over from other donors' samples. The sample in question was peripheral blood, obtained from a patient treated with proton-based radiotherapy. V usage is TRBV13 and J usage is TRBJ1-1; D possibly corresponds to TRBD1 (6 bases). This CDR3 is CASSPLAQGGTEAFF. CDR3 sequence (DNA): TGTGCCAGCAGCCCCTTAGCACAGGGTGGGACTGAAGCTTTCTTT.